These T cell receptor beta chains were read from a single sample in a study of blood T cell repertoires in COVID-19. TCRdb keeps only in-frame clones here, not all; method: immunoSEQ multiplex PCR. The sample records fewer than 200,000 clones, under 85% being singletons. Sequences were obtained from PBMCs or T cells enriched from blood (not recorded which). The receptor source for this set is a man aged 45-65 years who had recovered from COVID-19. The CDR3 runs from the conserved cysteine through the conserved F or W. The D gene is left open where the match is weak. Where a row states a size, it is once, few, many or the class of an expanded clone; other rows omit it.

14	.	TRBV7-9	.	TRBJ1-6	CASSLGGDNSPLHF	TGTGCCAGCAGCTTAGGCGGAGATAATTCACCCCTCCACTTT
15	.	TRBV7-3	.	TRBJ1-5	CASSLSRQGNQPQHF	TGTGCCAGCAGCTTATCCCGACAGGGCAATCAGCCCCAGCATTTT
15	TRBD1	TRBV19	.	TRBJ1-1	CASSIGTGTNTEAFF	TGTGCCAGTAGTATAGGGACAGGCACTAACACTGAAGCTTTCTTT
14	TRBD1	TRBV6-5	.	TRBJ1-2	CASSPTGDGYGYTF	TGTGCCAGCAGCCCGACAGGGGACGGATATGGCTACACCTTC
15	TRBD1	TRBV3-1/TRBV3-2	.	TRBJ1-4	CASSKQGARNEKLFF	TGTGCCAGCAGCAAGCAGGGGGCCAGGAATGAAAAACTGTTTTTT
13	.	TRBV12-5	.	TRBJ1-5	CASGTGPNQPQHF	TGTGCTAGTGGGACAGGACCAAATCAGCCCCAGCATTTT
13	TRBD1	TRBV18	.	TRBJ1-2	CASSPQGGYGYTF	TGTGCCAGCTCACCCCAGGGGGGCTATGGCTACACCTTC
15	.	TRBV6-5	few	TRBJ1-3	CAVGGSGYSGNTIYF	TGTGCTGTGGGTGGTTCGGGGTACTCTGGAAACACCATATATTTT
15	.	TRBV30	few	TRBJ1-1	CALRGLPPLNTEAFF	TGTGCCCTTAGGGGGTTACCACCCTTGAACACTGAAGCTTTCTTT
15	.	TRBV12-1	.	TRBJ1-1	CAGETEGGRNTEAFF	TGTGCCGGGGAGACCGAGGGGGGGAGGAACACTGAAGCTTTCTTT
15	.	TRBV27	.	TRBJ1-1	CASSSLLGAATEAFF	TGTGCCAGCAGTTCCCTCTTGGGGGCAGCCACTGAAGCTTTCTTT
15	.	TRBV20-1	.	TRBJ1-1	CSASPAGTGRTEAFF	TGCAGTGCTAGTCCCGCCGGGACTGGGAGGACTGAAGCTTTCTTT
15	TRBD2	TRBV9	.	TRBJ2-1	CASSVSGAGGYEQFF	TGTGCCAGCAGCGTAAGCGGGGCCGGCGGGTATGAGCAGTTCTTC
16	.	TRBV27	.	TRBJ1-5	CASSLPETGSNQPQHF	TGTGCCAGCAGTTTGCCCGAAACAGGGTCGAATCAGCCCCAGCATTTT
15	.	TRBV9	.	TRBJ2-7	CASSVGEGGTYEQYF	TGTGCCAGCAGCGTAGGGGAGGGGGGAACCTACGAGCAGTACTTC
12	.	TRBV2	.	TRBJ1-4	CASRPGEEKLFF	TGTGCCAGCCGCCCGGGGGAAGAAAAACTGTTTTTT
13	.	TRBV11-2	.	TRBJ2-5	CASSRSSEETQYF	TGTGCCAGCAGCCGATCCAGCGAGGAGACCCAGTACTTC
15	.	TRBV7-9	.	TRBJ1-2	CASSLRGTAENGYTF	TGTGCCAGCAGCTTACGGGGGACGGCGGAGAATGGCTACACCTTC
15	.	TRBV5-1	.	TRBJ1-4	CASSLGARRYEKLFF	TGCGCCAGCAGCTTGGGCGCCCGGAGATATGAAAAACTGTTTTTT
14	.	TRBV7-6	.	TRBJ1-1	CASSLGHTNTEAFF	TGTGCCAGCAGCTTAGGTCACACGAACACTGAAGCTTTCTTT
11	.	TRBV12-3/TRBV12-4	.	TRBJ2-7	CASSLLYEQYF	TGTGCCAGCAGTCTCCTCTACGAGCAGTACTTC
15	TRBD1	TRBV11-2	once	TRBJ1-2	CASSPRDRRGYGYTF	TGTGCCAGCAGCCCCCGGGACAGGAGGGGCTATGGCTACACCTTC
13	.	TRBV14	once	TRBJ2-3	CASSPYSTDTQYF	TGTGCCAGCAGCCCCTATTCGACAGATACGCAGTATTTT
12	.	TRBV5-6	few	TRBJ1-1	CASSPRNTEAFF	TGTGCCAGCAGCCCTCGGAACACTGAAGCTTTCTTT
15	.	TRBV5-1	.	TRBJ2-5	CASREGQKIGETQYF	TGCGCCAGCAGGGAGGGACAGAAAATAGGGGAGACCCAGTACTTC
17	.	TRBV3-1/TRBV3-2	few	TRBJ1-5	CASSQGLPGVPNQPQHF	TGTGCCAGCAGCCAAGGTCTCCCAGGGGTCCCTAATCAGCCCCAGCATTTT
17	TRBD1	TRBV9	.	TRBJ2-1	CASSGRDRGREYNEQFF	TGTGCCAGCAGCGGCCGGGACAGGGGGCGCGAATACAATGAGCAGTTCTTC
19	.	TRBV18	.	TRBJ1-3	CASSVGHARRSNSGNTIYF	TGTGCCAGCTCAGTGGGCCACGCCCGGAGGTCGAACTCTGGAAACACCATATATTTT
14	TRBD1	TRBV29-1	.	TRBJ2-3	CSVETGTHTDTQYF	TGCAGCGTAGAGACAGGGACCCACACAGATACGCAGTATTTT
12	.	TRBV9	.	TRBJ2-2	CASSTYTGELFF	TGTGCCAGCAGCACATACACCGGGGAGCTGTTTTTT
14	.	TRBV3-1/TRBV3-2	few	TRBJ1-6	CASGQGWDNSPLHF	TGTGCCAGCGGTCAGGGGTGGGACAATTCACCCCTCCACTTT
13	TRBD1	TRBV10-1	once	TRBJ2-3	CASGDRATDTQYF	TGCGCCAGCGGGGACAGAGCCACAGATACGCAGTATTTT
14	.	TRBV6-5	.	TRBJ2-1	CASSSQRQVNEQFF	TGTGCCAGCAGTTCCCAGAGACAGGTTAATGAGCAGTTCTTC
13	.	TRBV3-1/TRBV3-2	.	TRBJ1-1	CASSRGGGTEAFF	TGTGCCAGCAGCCGAGGGGGTGGCACTGAAGCTTTCTTT
14	TRBD1	TRBV9	few	TRBJ2-1	CASSEAGQGAEQFF	TGTGCCAGCAGCGAAGCGGGACAGGGGGCAGAGCAGTTCTTC